This T cell receptor beta chain emerged from a study of graft-versus-host responses after intestinal transplantation. Study at large: All recipients were given anti-thymocyte globulin induction, and tacrolimus and steroids were then administered for about three years.

TCRdb's copy holds only in-frame clones and misses some; the assay was immunoSEQ multiplex PCR. This table holds just over 14,000 clones, around 94% found once. The starting material was PBMCs, obtained 9 days after transplant. The clonotype comes from a human patient who received an intestinal transplant, so some T cells may come from the graft donor.

The CDR3 DNA is TGTGCCTGGAAGGTTGGGACTAGCGTCAATGAGCAGTTCTTC. It encodes CAWKVGTSVNEQFF. This sequence joins TRBV30 and TRBJ2-1, with 10 bases lining up with TRBD2. The CDR3 has 14 residues. V lost 4 bases, J lost 6 bases, and 6 bases stayed unmatched. From germline, CDR1 is GTSNPN and CDR2 SVGIG (reference sequence). Full variable domain (remainder filled in from reference TRBV30 and TRBJ2-1): SQTIHQWPATLVQPVGSPLSLECTVEGTSNPNLYWYRQAAGRGLQLLFYSVGIGQISSEVPQNLSASRPQDRQFILSSKKLLLSDSGFYLCAWKVGTSVNEQFFGPGTRLTVL.